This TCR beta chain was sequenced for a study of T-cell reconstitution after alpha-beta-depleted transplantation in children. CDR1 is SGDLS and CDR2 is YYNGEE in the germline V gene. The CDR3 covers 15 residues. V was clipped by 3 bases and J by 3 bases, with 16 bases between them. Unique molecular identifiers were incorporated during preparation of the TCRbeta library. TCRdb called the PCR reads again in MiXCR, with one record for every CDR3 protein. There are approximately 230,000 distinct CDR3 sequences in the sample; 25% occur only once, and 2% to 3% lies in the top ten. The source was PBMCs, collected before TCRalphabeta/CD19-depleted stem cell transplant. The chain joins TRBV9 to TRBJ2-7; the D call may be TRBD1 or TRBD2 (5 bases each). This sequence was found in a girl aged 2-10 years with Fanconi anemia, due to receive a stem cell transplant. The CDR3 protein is CASSARDGSLYEQYF. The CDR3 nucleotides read TGTGCCAGCAGCGCCCGGGACGGATCCCTCTACGAGCAGTACTTC.